This TCR beta chain was documented in a study of PD-1 blockade in classical Hodgkin lymphoma. Study results and caveats: At C4D1, TCR diversity had climbed significantly for CD4+ cells, though not for CD8+ cells. Newly diagnosed patients reportedly had lower baseline TCR diversity than healthy donors.

Turning to this clone: Its antigen is undetermined.

Relapse after autologous stem cell transplantation occurred in every patient, and brentuximab vedotin exposure varied. Patients reached a best response of complete response, partial response or progressive disease. TCRdb's copy holds only in-frame clones and misses some; the assay was immunoSEQ multiplex PCR. The sample lists approximately 59,000 clones; more than 85% were seen once. Germline-derived CDR1 and CDR2 are LNHDA and SQIVND (reference sequence). This CDR3 is 15 amino acids long. V shed 3 bases and J 4 bases; nucleotides not matched to a gene: 6. The receptor comes from a human donor with classical Hodgkin lymphoma. The V gene is TRBV19, the J gene TRBJ2-1, with 7 positions matching TRBD1. This specimen consisted of peripheral blood mononuclear cells (PBMCs), obtained before the second cycle of nivolumab. The CDR3 region is CASSIRQGPYNEQFF. DNA for the CDR3: TGTGCCAGTAGTATCCGACAGGGACCTTACAATGAGCAGTTCTTC.